Listed here are 18 T cell receptor beta chains from one sample, sequenced in a study of blood T cell repertoires in COVID-19. Some clones are missing from TCRdb's copy, which holds only in-frame ones; the method was immunoSEQ multiplex PCR. Here the sample spans approximately 69,000 clones, 90% being singletons. The material sequenced was peripheral blood. The receptors were gathered from a man over 45 with acute or convalescent COVID-19.

The CDR3 is CATTGFGNEQFF. In DNA form, the CDR3 reads TGTGCCACGACAGGGTTTGGCAATGAGCAGTTCTTC. The V and J genes are TRBV24-1 and TRBJ2-1; 7 bases are a match to TRBD1. Germline lookup yields CDR1 KGHDR and CDR2 SFDVKD. V dropped 10 bases and J dropped 6; count of bases not matched to a gene: 5. CDR3 length equals 12 residues.

V and J are TRBV7-8 and TRBJ2-1, with 7 bases matching TRBD2. J was trimmed by 0 bases and V by 2 bases; bases with no gene match: 7. CDR1 and CDR2 (germline): SGHVS, FQNEAQ. The CDR3 totals 17 residues. CDR3 DNA sequence: TGTGCCAGCAGCTTACATTTGCGCGGGAGCTCCTACAATGAGCAGTTCTTC. It yields the protein CASSLHLRGSSYNEQFF.

This clone was counted once. The chain carries TRBV9 and TRBJ1-2; D unresolved. The CDR3 extends over 13 amino acids. The germline V gene has CDR1 SGDLS and CDR2 YYNGEE. V lost 0 bases and J 2 bases, leaving 5 bases between the germline ends. CDR3 nucleotide sequence: TGTGCCAGCAGCGTAGGGGCCAACTATGGCTACACCTTC. This codes for CASSVGANYGYTF.

The CDR3 spells CASSTLGGTEAFF. The CDR3 region has the DNA TGTGCCAGTAGTACCCTTGGCGGCACTGAAGCTTTCTTT. The rearrangement links TRBV19 to TRBJ1-1; D call uncertain. Germline CDR1 reads LNHDA; CDR2 reads SQIVND (reference sequence). V lost 4 bases to trimming and J lost 4 bases, with 10 bases between them. There are 13 residues in the CDR3.

V usage is TRBV5-6 and J usage is TRBJ1-6; D unresolved. The CDR3 covers 15 residues. From germline, CDR1 is SGHDT and CDR2 YYEEEE. V dropped 2 bases and J dropped 10 bases, with 16 bases sitting between them. DNA of the CDR3: TGTGCCAGCAGCTTCGGAGGAGGGCGAAACTCACCCCTCCACTTT. Amino acids: CASSFGGGRNSPLHF.

The chain links TRBV6-2 or TRBV6-3 to TRBJ2-1; 8 positions agree with TRBD2. V lost 5 bases, J lost 4 bases, and 10 bases stayed unmatched. The germline V gene has CDR1 MNHEY and CDR2 SVGEGT. The CDR3 is 16 residues long. The CDR3 loop is CASSATTIAGYNEQFF. The DNA of the CDR3 is TGTGCCAGCAGTGCAACAACCATAGCGGGATACAATGAGCAGTTCTTC.

The chain uses TRBV2 and TRBJ2-7; 13 bases fit TRBD2. The CDR3 sequence is 16 residues long. Germline assignment: CDR1 SNHLY and CDR2 FYNNEI. J lost 0 bases, V lost 6 bases, and 5 bases had no gene match. In DNA, the CDR3 is TGTGCCAGCAGCTCCGGGACTAGCGGGACCTCCTACGAGCAGTACTTC. It encodes CASSSGTSGTSYEQYF. The whole variable domain, filled in from reference TRBV2 and TRBJ2-7, reads EPEVTQTPSHQVTQMGQEVILRCVPISNHLYFYWYRQILGQKVEFLVSFYNNEISEKSEIFDDQFSVERPDGSNFTLKIRSTKLEDSAMYFCASSSGTSGTSYEQYFGPGTRLTVT.

This clone was seen a few times. The chain links TRBV27 to TRBJ2-2, with TRBD1 matching 8 bases. The germline gives CDR1 MNHEY, CDR2 SMNVEV (reference sequence). The length of the CDR3 is 15 residues. The V segment lost 2 bases and the J segment 6 bases; nucleotides outside the gene matches: 5. CDR3 DNA: TGTGCCAGCAGTTTAGCAGGACAGGGTTCCGGGGAGCTGTTTTTT. Amino acids: CASSLAGQGSGELFF.

The V and J genes are TRBV6-1 and TRBJ1-6; a possible D gene is TRBD1 (5 bases). There are 18 residues in the CDR3. Germline V lookup: CDR1 MNHNS, CDR2 SASEGT. The V and J ends lost 1 base and 0 bases respectively, with 13 bases between them. The CDR3 DNA follows: TGTGCCAGCAGTGAAGAGGGGTGGCGGAGCTCCTATAATTCACCCCTCCACTTT. Translated, it gives CASSEEGWRSSYNSPLHF.

This chain links TRBV5-1 with TRBJ2-5, with D possibly matching TRBD1 (5 bases). Per germline, CDR1 SGHRS and CDR2 YFSETQ. The CDR3 loop spans 15 amino acids. The V end was cut by 0 bases, the J end by 4 bases, with 13 bases between. In nucleotides, the CDR3 is TGCGCCAGCAGCTTGGTCCAGGGTTTTTTAGAGACCCAGTACTTC. Translation: CASSLVQGFLETQYF.

The rearrangement joins TRBV27 to TRBJ2-7, with a tentative D call TRBD2 (5 bases). Germline loops: CDR1 MNHEY, CDR2 SMNVEV (reference sequence). The CDR3 has 12 residues. Trimming removed 8 bases at V and 1 base at J, with 9 bases between. The CDR3 region is CASLSGSYEQYF. DNA for the CDR3: TGTGCCAGCCTTTCGGGGTCCTACGAGCAGTACTTC.

The rearrangement links TRBV2 to TRBJ2-5, with 10 bases matching TRBD1. There are 14 residues in the CDR3. Germline CDR1 SNHLY, CDR2 FYNNEI. V lost 5 bases to trimming and J lost 3 bases; unmatched junction nucleotides: 3. CDR3 loop: CASSRDRGEETQYF. The CDR3 DNA is TGTGCCAGCAGTAGGGACAGGGGTGAAGAGACCCAGTACTTC. The full variable domain, in which reference TRBV2 and TRBJ2-5 provide the parts outside the CDR3, is EPEVTQTPSHQVTQMGQEVILRCVPISNHLYFYWYRQILGQKVEFLVSFYNNEISEKSEIFDDQFSVERPDGSNFTLKIRSTKLEDSAMYFCASSRDRGEETQYFGPGTRLLVL.

This chain joins TRBV6-5 and TRBJ1-1, with TRBD1 as a possible D gene (6 bases). The V and J ends lost 0 bases and 6 bases respectively, with 14 bases between them. Germline assignment: CDR1 MNHEY and CDR2 SVGAGI. The CDR3 runs 15 residues. This CDR3 reads CASSYSRGAIAEAFF. CDR3 DNA: TGTGCCAGCAGTTACTCCAGGGGCGCGATCGCTGAAGCTTTCTTT.

The chain combines TRBV5-1 with TRBJ1-1; 7 positions agree with TRBD1. Per germline, CDR1 SGHRS and CDR2 YFSETQ. V shed 0 bases and J 7 bases; nucleotides not matched to a gene: 6. This CDR3 is built from 14 residues. CDR3 residues: CASSLAPGGNEAFF. CDR3 in DNA: TGCGCCAGCAGCTTGGCCCCAGGGGGTAATGAAGCTTTCTTT.

Comments on this clone: This sample includes further DNA sequences coding for the same CDR3. This sequence joins TRBV3-1 (or the pseudogene TRBV3-2) and TRBJ1-5, with a possible D match to TRBD1 (6 bases). From germline, CDR1 is LGHDT and CDR2 YNNKEL (reference sequence). CDR3 length: 15 amino acids. Trimming left V 1 base short and J 1 base short, with 8 bases between. CDR3 DNA: TGTGCCAGCAGCCAAGGACAGGACAGCAATCAGCCCCAGCATTTT. Residues: CASSQGQDSNQPQHF.

The chain recombines TRBV19 with TRBJ1-5; 7 positions agree with TRBD1. This CDR3 has 13 amino acids. V lost 4 bases to trimming and J lost 5 bases; unmatched junction nucleotides: 2. Germline V lookup: CDR1 LNHDA, CDR2 SQIVND (reference sequence). The CDR3: CASSSDRDQPQHF. The CDR3 DNA is TGTGCCAGTAGTAGTGACAGGGATCAGCCCCAGCATTTT.

V and J are TRBV11-2 and TRBJ2-3; D is possibly TRBD1 (6 bases). This CDR3 region has 16 residues. From germline, CDR1 is SGHAT and CDR2 FQNNGV. V was shortened by 1 base and J by 3 bases, with 14 bases between the two germline ends. Written as DNA, the CDR3 is TGTGCCAGCAGCTTAGGGGTGGGGACAAGGACAGATACGCAGTATTTT. The encoded protein is CASSLGVGTRTDTQYF.

The rearrangement joins TRBV7-9 to TRBJ2-7; 10 bases map to TRBD2. This CDR3 spans 14 amino acids. Looked up from germline, CDR1 is SEHNR and CDR2 is FQNEAQ (reference sequence). V lost 5 bases, J lost 6 bases, and 7 bases stayed unmatched. CDR3: CASSPSGSFGEQYF. DNA for the CDR3: TGTGCCAGCAGCCCTAGCGGGAGTTTCGGCGAGCAGTACTTC.